These 8 T cell receptor beta chains were all obtained from the same sample, sequenced in a study of identifying expanded T cells in peripheral blood. Profiling relied on immunoSEQ multiplex PCR, and the TCRdb table lists in-frame clones only, not all of them. The sample lists about 100,000 clones; over 75% were seen once. The specimen sequenced was blood. Receptor source: a person aged 18-70 years in good health.

The chain recombines TRBV11-3 with TRBJ1-3, with D perhaps matching TRBD1 (6 bases). CDR1 and CDR2 (germline): SGHNT, YENEEA. The CDR3 covers 16 residues. V was pared by 1 base and J by 0 bases, with 10 bases between. The CDR3: CASSLVGARSGNTIYF. The CDR3 DNA sequence: TGTGCCAGCAGCTTAGTGGGGGCCCGCTCTGGAAACACCATATATTTT.

This clone was detected once. This sequence joins TRBV5-6 and TRBJ2-5, with D possibly being TRBD1 (6 bases). Germline CDR1 SGHDT, CDR2 YYEEEE. Trimming left V 5 bases short and J 4 bases short, with 18 bases between. The length of the CDR3 is 15 residues. CDR3 bases: TGTGCCAGCAGTAACTATAACAGGGTGGCAGAGACCCAGTACTTC. It yields the protein CASSNYNRVAETQYF. Full variable domain (missing parts from reference TRBV5-6 and TRBJ2-5): DAGVTQSPTHLIKTRGQQVTLRCSPKSGHDTVSWYQQALGQGPQFIFQYYEEEERQRGNFPDRFSGHQFPNYSSELNVNALLLGDSALYLCASSNYNRVAETQYFGPGTRLLVL.

The chain uses TRBV6-1 and TRBJ2-5, with 7 positions matching TRBD1. J gave up 4 bases and V 5 bases, and 10 bases lay outside the gene matches. The V gene's germline CDR1 is MNHNS and CDR2 SASEGT. This CDR3 is 15 amino acids long. This CDR3 reads CASSLTGKVGETQYF. Written as DNA, the CDR3 is TGTGCCAGCAGTTTGACAGGGAAGGTAGGAGAGACCCAGTACTTC.

The rearrangement uses TRBV25-1 and TRBJ2-7; 7 bases line up with TRBD2. The germline V gene has CDR1 MGHDK and CDR2 SYGVNS. Germline trimming cut 1 base from V and 6 bases from J; bases unmatched to any gene: 12. This CDR3 has 16 residues. The CDR3 reads CASSELGLGVAREQYF. The CDR3 bases are TGTGCCAGCAGTGAATTAGGACTAGGGGTCGCGCGCGAGCAGTACTTC.

V and J are TRBV10-3 and TRBJ2-3; TRBD1 is a possible D gene (5 bases). The V gene lost 10 bases and the J gene lost 3 bases, with 11 bases spanning the gap. This CDR3 spans 12 amino acids. Per germline, CDR1 ENHRY and CDR2 SYGVKD. CDR3 loop: CANGQSTDTQYF. The CDR3 DNA follows: TGTGCCAACGGACAATCGACAGATACGCAGTATTTT.

The rearrangement uses TRBV19 and TRBJ2-1; D uncertain. Germline assignment: CDR1 LNHDA and CDR2 SQIVND (reference sequence). The CDR3 contains 14 residues. Trimming left V 7 bases short and J 8 bases short, with 18 bases between. The CDR3 sequence: CASTTRYLTDEQFF. For the CDR3, the DNA is TGTGCCAGTACCACGAGGTATCTGACGGATGAGCAGTTCTTC.

The chain links TRBV5-1 to TRBJ1-5, with 10 nucleotides matching TRBD1. Germline V gene data show CDR1 as SGHRS and CDR2 as YFSETQ. V lost 2 bases and J lost 0; bases outside the gene matches: 8. CDR3 length: 18 residues. The CDR3 loop reads CASSFRDRGVDSNQPQHF. Here the CDR3 DNA reads TGCGCCAGCAGCTTCCGGGACAGGGGAGTAGATAGCAATCAGCCCCAGCATTTT.

The rearrangement joins TRBV11-3 to TRBJ2-7; either TRBD1 or TRBD2 may supply D (5 bases each). Between the trimmed V and J ends, which lost 5 bases and 0 bases, there was a span of 17 bases. The CDR3 consists of 16 residues. CDR1 SGHNT and CDR2 YENEEA come from the germline V gene. The CDR3 sequence is CASSMGRWGSSYEQYF. CDR3 coding DNA: TGTGCCAGCAGCATGGGGCGGTGGGGGAGCTCCTACGAGCAGTACTTC.